Below are 26 T cell receptor beta chains sequenced from a single sample in a study of PD-L1 blockade in urothelial cancer. Noted time point: pretreatment peripheral blood. This table comes from immunoSEQ multiplex PCR, and its TCRdb copy is limited to in-frame clones, with some not included. Of 85,000 to 95,000 clones detected, nearly 90% appear once; the ten largest clones hold around 1.5%. Sequenced here: PBMCs, sampled around atezolizumab (anti-PD-L1) treatment. The receptors derive from a man in his sixties with urothelial cancer.

CDR3 sequence reads: CASSSTGTSRTDTQYF. CDR3 nucleotides: TGTGCCAGCAGCTCAACCGGGACTAGCAGAACAGATACGCAGTATTTT. This chain links TRBV7-2 with TRBJ2-3, with TRBD2 matching over 9 bases. The CDR3 is made up of 16 amino acids. Looked up from germline, CDR1 is SGHTA and CDR2 is FQGNSA. The V segment lost 4 bases and the J segment 3 bases; nucleotides outside the gene matches: 8.

This chain joins TRBV11-3 and TRBJ2-3; 13 positions agree with TRBD2. Per germline, CDR1 SGHNT and CDR2 YENEEA. The CDR3 is 16 residues long. J lost 2 bases, V lost 5 bases, and 4 bases had no gene match. The CDR3 protein is CASSLGTSGATDTQYF. CDR3 nucleotide sequence: TGTGCCAGCAGCCTAGGGACTAGCGGGGCCACAGATACGCAGTATTTT.

The rearrangement joins TRBV7-2 to TRBJ2-3; D is undetermined. Trimming removed 3 bases at V and 0 bases at J, with 10 bases between. The CDR3 has 15 residues. The germline gives CDR1 SGHTA, CDR2 FQGNSA. DNA for the CDR3: TGTGCCAGCAGCTTGATAGCCGCTAGCACAGATACGCAGTATTTT. Amino acid sequence: CASSLIAASTDTQYF.

This chain links TRBV5-6 with TRBJ2-7, with 11 bases identical to TRBD2. Per the germline V gene, CDR1 is SGHDT and CDR2 is YYEEEE. The CDR3 is made up of 16 amino acids. The V segment lost 4 bases and the J segment 7 bases; nucleotides outside the gene matches: 13. CDR3 sequence reads: CASSHATTSGIEEQYF. CDR3 bases: TGTGCCAGCAGCCATGCAACGACTAGCGGGATAGAAGAGCAGTACTTC.

The rearrangement links TRBV10-3 to TRBJ2-7; the match to TRBD2 covers 13 bases. J lost 5 bases, V lost 6 bases, and 10 bases had no gene match. The CDR3 runs 16 residues. Germline lookup yields CDR1 ENHRY and CDR2 SYGVKD. The CDR3 protein is CAISLDGLAGENEQYF. In DNA form, the CDR3 reads TGTGCCATCAGCCTAGATGGACTAGCGGGAGAAAACGAGCAGTACTTC.

This chain joins TRBV25-1 and TRBJ2-3; a weak D match, TRBD1 (5 bases). Germline CDR1 MGHDK, CDR2 SYGVNS. The CDR3 has 15 residues. V gave up 6 bases and J gave up 6 bases, with 19 bases separating them. The CDR3 protein is CASSASLGPGDTQYF. The DNA of the CDR3 is TGTGCCAGCAGCGCTTCATTGGGCCCAGGGGATACGCAGTATTTT.

The chain uses TRBV19 and TRBJ2-7, with D possibly matching TRBD1 (6 bases). V lost 3 bases and J lost 2, with 11 bases in between. Germline CDR1 and CDR2: LNHDA and SQIVND (reference sequence). This CDR3 spans 14 amino acids. The CDR3 protein is CASSIRDKTYEQYF. CDR3 bases: TGTGCCAGTAGTATCCGGGACAAGACCTACGAGCAGTACTTC.

The CDR3 loop reads CASRDTGGTTEAFF. The CDR3 DNA follows: TGTGCCAGCAGGGACACAGGGGGCACCACTGAAGCTTTCTTT. The J gene is TRBJ1-1, the V gene TRBV7-2; 9 bases align to TRBD1. The CDR3 has 14 residues. The germline CDR1 and CDR2 sequences are SGHTA and FQGNSA. The junction had 6 bases not matched to a gene; V was cut back by 6 bases and J by 4 bases.

The chain combines TRBV5-1 with TRBJ1-1; TRBD1 might be the D (5 bases). V was trimmed by 5 bases and J by 1 base, leaving 9 bases between them. The CDR3 sequence is 13 residues long. Germline loops: CDR1 SGHRS, CDR2 YFSETQ. As DNA, the CDR3 is TGCGCCAGCAGGGCAGGGTGGAACACTGAAGCTTTCTTT. Protein: CASRAGWNTEAFF.

The chain has TRBV19 and TRBJ2-5; D is perhaps TRBD2 (6 bases). Germline V gene sequence: CDR1 LNHDA, CDR2 SQIVND (reference sequence). The CDR3 is 15 amino acids. Deletions cut 11 bases from V and 6 bases from J, with 25 bases between. The CDR3 DNA reads TGTGCCGCATCGGGTGCGGGGACCATGAAAAAGACCCAGTACTTC. This gives the protein CAASGAGTMKKTQYF. The full variable domain, with the rest looked up from reference TRBV19 and TRBJ2-5, is DGGITQSPKYLFRKEGQNVTLSCEQNLNHDAMYWYRQDPGQGLRLIYYSQIVNDFQKGDIAEGYSVSREKKESFPLTVTSAQKNPTAFYLCAASGAGTMKKTQYFGPGTRLLVL.

This clone was recorded only once. The CDR3 loop is CASSLGQGERNYGYTF. DNA of the CDR3: TGTGCCAGCAGCTTGGGACAGGGGGAGAGAAACTATGGCTACACCTTC. V usage is TRBV7-9 and J usage is TRBJ1-2; 11 bases match TRBD1. CDR1 is SEHNR, CDR2 FQNEAQ, per germline (reference sequence). The CDR3 totals 16 residues. The V gene end was trimmed by 3 bases and the J gene end by 2 bases; junction bases not matched to a gene: 5.

The gene calls are TRBV29-1 and TRBJ1-1; 7 nucleotides agree with TRBD1. The CDR3 consists of 11 residues. Germline CDR1 is SQVTM and CDR2 is ANQGSEA. The V and J ends lost 3 bases and 5 bases, in that order; junction bases with no gene match: 0. Written as DNA, the CDR3 is TGCAGCGTTGAGACAGGGACTGAAGCTTTCTTT. As protein: CSVETGTEAFF.

The rearrangement links TRBV10-3 to TRBJ2-7; 7 positions agree with TRBD1. CDR1 and CDR2 (germline): ENHRY, SYGVKD. The CDR3 loop spans 12 amino acids. V shed 11 bases, J shed 4 bases, and the junction held 8 bases outside the gene matches. CDR3 nucleotides: TGTGCCTCCCAGGGGGTGGCTTACGAGCAGTACTTC. It encodes CASQGVAYEQYF.

This sequence joins TRBV20-1 and TRBJ1-2; D gene ambiguous. The germline V gene encodes CDR1 DFQATT and CDR2 SNEGSKA (reference sequence). This CDR3 has 10 amino acids. V was pared by 6 bases and J by 4 bases, with 6 bases between. DNA for the CDR3: TGCAGTGCCCGCGCCTATGGCTACACCTTC. Protein sequence: CSARAYGYTF.

V and J are TRBV6-5 and TRBJ2-7; tentatively, D is TRBD1 (6 bases). The germline V gene encodes CDR1 MNHEY and CDR2 SVGAGI. The V gene lost 0 bases and the J gene lost 4 bases, with 16 bases spanning the gap. CDR3 length: 16 amino acids. The chain's CDR3 is CASSYSIIRQGYEQYF. The CDR3 DNA reads as TGTGCCAGCAGTTACTCGATTATCCGTCAGGGGTACGAGCAGTACTTC.

This chain joins TRBV11-2 and TRBJ1-2, with 7 positions matching TRBD1. The CDR3 is made up of 13 amino acids. Germline lookup yields CDR1 SGHAT and CDR2 FQNNGV. J gave up 5 bases and V 3 bases, and 3 bases lay outside the gene matches. CDR3 region: CASSFQGGYGYTF. For the CDR3, the DNA is TGTGCCAGCAGCTTCCAGGGGGGTTATGGCTACACCTTC.

The gene calls are TRBV5-6 and TRBJ1-1, with D perhaps matching TRBD1 (6 bases). CDR1 is SGHDT and CDR2 is YYEEEE in the germline V gene. V was cut by 5 bases and J by 3 bases, with 20 bases left in between. The CDR3 spans 16 residues. The CDR3 is CASSLQGHGADTEAFF. The CDR3 DNA reads as TGTGCCAGCAGTTTACAGGGACATGGGGCGGACACTGAAGCTTTCTTT.

This clone was counted a single time. The J gene is TRBJ2-7, the V gene TRBV29-1; 8 positions agree with TRBD2. V was clipped by 4 bases and J by 2 bases; unmatched bases: 10. Germline V gene sequence: CDR1 SQVTM, CDR2 ANQGSEA. The CDR3 sequence is 15 residues long. CDR3 in DNA: TGCAGCGTTGCGGGGGGGTCTAGCGGGCCCTACGAGCAGTACTTC. As protein: CSVAGGSSGPYEQYF.

The genes are TRBV6-6 and TRBJ1-2, with D possibly TRBD1 on 6 matching bases. CDR1 MNHNY and CDR2 SVGAGI come from the germline V gene (reference sequence). The CDR3 sequence is 16 residues long. V lost 6 bases and J lost 7, with 24 bases in between. The CDR3, as DNA: TGTGCCAGCAGGACTCCCCGAAGATATACAGGGAGTGGCTACACCTTC. This translates into CASRTPRRYTGSGYTF.

The DNA for the CDR3 is TGTGCCAGCAGCCGAGGGATCGTCCCCTACGAGCAGTACTTC. It codes for CASSRGIVPYEQYF. The chain links TRBV5-6 to TRBJ2-7; D perhaps matches TRBD2 (5 bases). V gave up 4 bases and J gave up 2 bases, with 13 bases separating them. Germline V gene data show CDR1 as SGHDT and CDR2 as YYEEEE. The CDR3 length is 14 residues. The full variable domain, with the rest looked up from reference TRBV5-6 and TRBJ2-7, is DAGVTQSPTHLIKTRGQQVTLRCSPKSGHDTVSWYQQALGQGPQFIFQYYEEEERQRGNFPDRFSGHQFPNYSSELNVNALLLGDSALYLCASSRGIVPYEQYFGPGTRLTVT.

This clone has more than one count but fewer than ten. CDR3 sequence reads: CASSLFGRGSETQYF. Here the CDR3 DNA reads TGCGCCAGCAGCTTGTTTGGCCGGGGGTCAGAGACCCAGTACTTC. This chain joins TRBV5-1 and TRBJ2-5; a weak D match, TRBD2 (6 bases). This CDR3 has 15 amino acids. The V end was cut by 1 base, the J end by 4 bases, with 14 bases between. Per germline, CDR1 SGHRS and CDR2 YFSETQ.

CDR3 DNA sequence: TGCGCCAGCAGCCAAGACCTTAGCGTCGCGAGTGGCTACACCTTC. Protein product: CASSQDLSVASGYTF. This sequence joins TRBV4-3 and TRBJ1-2, with unresolved D. V was trimmed by 0 bases and J by 7 bases, leaving 15 bases between them. Per the germline V gene, CDR1 is LGHNA and CDR2 is YSLEER. The CDR3 covers 15 residues.

The chain is built from TRBV4-1 and TRBJ2-6, with 8 positions matching TRBD1. After removal of 3 bases from V and 0 bases from J, the junction contained 4 bases not matched to a gene. Germline V gene lookup returns CDR1 MGHRA and CDR2 YSYEKL. This CDR3 region has 17 residues. The CDR3 protein is CASSHGQGSSGANVLTF. In nucleotides, the CDR3 is TGCGCCAGCAGCCATGGACAGGGAAGCTCTGGGGCCAACGTCCTGACTTTC.

V is TRBV7-6 and J is TRBJ1-3; D unclear. CDR3 size: 15 residues. Germline CDR1 is SGHVS and CDR2 is FNYEAQ. Trimming removed 5 bases at V and 0 bases at J, with 11 bases between. CDR3 nucleotides: TGTGCCAGCAGCCGTAGTCAGGTCTCTGGAAACACCATATATTTT. Protein sequence: CASSRSQVSGNTIYF.

The V and J genes are TRBV11-2 and TRBJ2-2; 9 bases line up with TRBD1. CDR3 length equals 17 residues. Germline CDR1 reads SGHAT; CDR2 reads FQNNGV. V lost 0 bases to trimming and J lost 6 bases; unmatched junction nucleotides: 8. The chain's CDR3 is CASSLDRTGGSAGELFF. CDR3 DNA: TGTGCCAGCAGCTTAGATAGAACAGGGGGCTCGGCCGGGGAGCTGTTTTTT.

V gene TRBV2 combines with J gene TRBJ2-7, with D perhaps matching TRBD2 (6 bases). V gave up 2 bases and J gave up 7 bases, with 15 bases separating them. CDR3 length: 14 amino acids. Looked up from germline, CDR1 is SNHLY and CDR2 is FYNNEI. The CDR3 nucleotides are TGTGCCAGCAGTGAAAGTGGGGGAGGTGGGGAGCAGTACTTC. Amino acids: CASSESGGGGEQYF.